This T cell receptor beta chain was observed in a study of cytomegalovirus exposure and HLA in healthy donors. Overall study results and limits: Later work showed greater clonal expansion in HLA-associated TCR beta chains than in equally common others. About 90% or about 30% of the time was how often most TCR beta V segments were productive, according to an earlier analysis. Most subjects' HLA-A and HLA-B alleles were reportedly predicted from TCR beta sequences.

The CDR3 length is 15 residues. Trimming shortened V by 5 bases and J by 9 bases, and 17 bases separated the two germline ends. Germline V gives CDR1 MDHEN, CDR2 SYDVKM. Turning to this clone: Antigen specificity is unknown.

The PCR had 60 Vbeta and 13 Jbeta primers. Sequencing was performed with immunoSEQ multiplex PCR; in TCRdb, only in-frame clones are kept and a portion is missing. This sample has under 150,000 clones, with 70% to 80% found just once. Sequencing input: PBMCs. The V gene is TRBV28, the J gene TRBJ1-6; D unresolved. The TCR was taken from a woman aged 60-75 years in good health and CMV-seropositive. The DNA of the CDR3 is TGTGCCAGCAGTGGAGACCTGGCCGGGATTTCACCCCTCCACTTT. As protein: CASSGDLAGISPLHF.